This record covers a single T cell receptor beta chain. Its target is unknown. TCRdb ran MiXCR on the PCR reads and lists one entry per CDR3 protein. Of approximately 680,000 distinct CDR3 sequences detected, around 25% appear once; the ten largest clones hold 0.75% to 0.8%. The sample comes from a study of molecular identifiers for immune sequencing clone quantification. J lost 3 bases, V lost 6 bases, and 5 bases had no gene match. The CDR3 is 14 amino acids. Germline loops: CDR1 SEHNR, CDR2 FQNEAQ (reference sequence). Study-level points and caveats: Jurkat TCR RNA spiked in from one cell reportedly remained identifiable amid about a million naive cells.

The sample consisted of naive CD8+ T cells from blood, with Jurkat cell RNA spiked in. Subset described: FACS-sorted CD8+CD4-CCR7+CD45RA+ naive T cells. The V gene is TRBV7-9, the J gene TRBJ2-7; 10 positions match TRBD1. This receptor was taken from a human donor in good health. Some libraries in this study had Jurkat cell RNA spiked in. The CDR3 is CASRRGDRGYEQYF. The CDR3 nucleotides read TGTGCCAGCAGAAGGGGGGACAGGGGCTACGAGCAGTACTTC. The full variable domain, its missing parts supplied by reference TRBV7-9 and TRBJ2-7, is DTGVSQNPRHKITKRGQNVTFRCDPISEHNRLYWYRQTLGQGPEFLTYFQNEAQLEKSRLLSDRFSAERPKGSFSTLEIQRTEQGDSAMYLCASRRGDRGYEQYFGPGTRLTVT.